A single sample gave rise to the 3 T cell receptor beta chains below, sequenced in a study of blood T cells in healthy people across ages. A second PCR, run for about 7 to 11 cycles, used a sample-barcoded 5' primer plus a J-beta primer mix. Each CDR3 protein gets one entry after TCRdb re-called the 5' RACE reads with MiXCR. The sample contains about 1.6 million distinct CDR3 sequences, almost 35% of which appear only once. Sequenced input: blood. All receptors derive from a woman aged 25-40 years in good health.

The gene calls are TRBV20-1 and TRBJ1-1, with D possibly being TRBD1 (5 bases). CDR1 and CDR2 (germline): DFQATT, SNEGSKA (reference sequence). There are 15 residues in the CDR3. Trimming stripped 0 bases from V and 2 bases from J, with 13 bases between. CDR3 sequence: CSARDQGRSNTEAFF. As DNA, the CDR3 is TGCAGTGCTAGAGATCAGGGTAGATCCAACACTGAAGCTTTCTTT.

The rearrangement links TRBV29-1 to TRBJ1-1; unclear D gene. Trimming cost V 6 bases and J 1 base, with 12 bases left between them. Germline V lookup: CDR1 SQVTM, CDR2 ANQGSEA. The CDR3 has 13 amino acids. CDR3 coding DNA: TGCAGCGTCGACGGCTGGGAGAACACTGAAGCTTTCTTT. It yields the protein CSVDGWENTEAFF.

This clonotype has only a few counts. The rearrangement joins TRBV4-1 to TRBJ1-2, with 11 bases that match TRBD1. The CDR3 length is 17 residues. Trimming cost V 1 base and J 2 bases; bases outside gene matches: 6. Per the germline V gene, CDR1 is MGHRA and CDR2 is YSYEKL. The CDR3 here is CASSQGTGGPPNYGYTF. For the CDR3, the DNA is TGCGCCAGCAGCCAAGGGACAGGGGGCCCTCCCAACTATGGCTACACCTTC.